The 24 T cell receptor beta chains below come from one sample, sequenced in a study of T cells in Graves' hyperthyroidism and ophthalmopathy (dated by TCRdb to between 2018 and 2021). The receptor library was made with multiplex PCR. Sequencing took place on an Illumina HiSeq 2000. Amplification of TCR beta CDR3 regions was carried out from RNA transcripts. The first round of RT-PCR for the TCR CDR3 was performed with the HTBI primer set and the Qiagen OneStep RT-PCR kit. Through fastp at Q25 and MiXCR, TCRdb rebuilt clones from the public reads, retaining in-frame beta chains. Every distinct CDR3 protein forms one entry, paired with its most common genes and DNA. The sample table contains approximately 400,000 distinct CDR3 sequences; only one count was recorded for approximately 15% of them. The ten biggest clones cover 28% of the sample. The sample was blood. The receptors derive from a woman under 30 with Graves' hyperthyroidism that later progressed to Graves' ophthalmopathy.

A note on this clonotype: Given a much more abundant clone one base away, this may be a read error. V usage is TRBV2 and J usage is TRBJ2-2; 7 nucleotides agree with TRBD1. Germline CDR1 and CDR2: SNHLY and FYNNEI. Trimming took 2 bases from V and 6 from J; bases not matched to a gene: 12. The CDR3 is made up of 17 amino acids. This CDR3 reads CASSESPGQEGPGELFF. As DNA, the CDR3 is TGTGCCAGCAGTGAAAGCCCCGGACAGGAAGGCCCCGGGGAGCTGTTTTTT.

This clonotype was seen at least ten times. The chain recombines TRBV4-1 with TRBJ1-1, with D tentatively TRBD1 (5 bases). The CDR3 is 13 residues long. V dropped 2 bases and J dropped 4 bases, with 8 bases sitting between them. In germline, CDR1 is MGHRA, CDR2 YSYEKL. Here the CDR3 reads CASSQQGITEAFF. The CDR3 DNA reads as TGCGCCAGCAGCCAACAGGGTATCACTGAAGCTTTCTTT.

In this sample, this clonotype turned up once. A much more abundant neighbour one base away suggests this may be a read error. As DNA, the CDR3 is TGCGCCAGCAGCTCAGGGGGAGATGAAGCTTTCTTT. Its protein is CASSSGGDEAFF. This chain links TRBV5-1 with TRBJ1-1, with TRBD1 matching 7 bases. Unmatched junction bases numbered 3, after V lost 3 bases and J lost 7 bases. There are 12 residues in the CDR3. Looked up from germline, CDR1 is SGHRS and CDR2 is YFSETQ.

J is TRBJ2-7 and V is TRBV19; D may be TRBD2 (6 bases). CDR1 and CDR2 from the germline V gene are LNHDA and SQIVND (reference sequence). CDR3 length equals 15 residues. The ends were cut back, 5 bases at V and 2 bases at J, with 16 bases in the middle. CDR3 in DNA: TGTGCCAGTAGTTCCCCCGGACGGGGGACCTACGAGCAGTACTTC. Protein sequence: CASSSPGRGTYEQYF.

The chain recombines TRBV19 with TRBJ1-1; 7 nucleotides line up with TRBD1. The CDR3 runs to 13 residues. V shed 5 bases, J shed 6 bases, and the junction held 6 bases outside the gene matches. Germline CDR1 reads LNHDA; CDR2 reads SQIVND (reference sequence). CDR3 bases: TGTGCCAGTAGTGTGACAGGGCGAGCTGAAGCTTTCTTT. Translating gives CASSVTGRAEAFF.

There are many counts of this clonotype. The CDR3 nucleotides read TGTGCCTGTACCGGGACAGGGTTTGACGAGCAGTACTTC. As protein: CACTGTGFDEQYF. This chain uses TRBV30 with TRBJ2-7; TRBD1 aligns across 9 bases. Looked up from germline, CDR1 is GTSNPN and CDR2 is SVGIG (reference sequence). The junction had 8 bases not matched to a gene; V was cut back by 6 bases and J by 5 bases. The length of the CDR3 is 13 residues.

The chain has TRBV5-8 and TRBJ2-7, with TRBD2 matching 8 bases. The trim removed 0 bases at V and 2 bases at J, leaving 13 bases unmatched. The CDR3 is 18 residues long. Germline V gene data show CDR1 as SGHTS and CDR2 as YDEGEE. Written as DNA, the CDR3 is TGTGCCAGCAGCTTGGGTATTTCGGCTAGCGGGTCCACCTACGAGCAGTACTTC. It yields the protein CASSLGISASGSTYEQYF.

At least ten counts were recorded for this clonotype. The V call is TRBV5-1, the J call TRBJ2-1, with TRBD2 matching over 14 bases. Germline CDR1 is SGHRS and CDR2 is YFSETQ. Trimming took 7 bases from V and 12 from J; bases not matched to a gene: 18. The CDR3 has 17 amino acids. The CDR3 bases are TGCGCCAGCCAGGGGTCGGCCGGGACTAGCGGGAGTATGGGGCAGTTCTTC. Translation: CASQGSAGTSGSMGQFF.

The gene calls are TRBV27 and TRBJ2-2; D unresolved. Germline CDR1 is MNHEY and CDR2 is SMNVEV (reference sequence). The CDR3 covers 11 residues. V was pared by 4 bases and J by 6 bases, with 3 bases between. For the CDR3, the DNA is TGTGCCAGCAGTTATGCCGGGGAGCTGTTTTTT. As protein: CASSYAGELFF.

This clonotype was detected many times. The chain has TRBV28 and TRBJ1-5; the D is unclear. V lost 1 base and J 0 bases, leaving 19 bases between the germline ends. Germline values: CDR1 MDHEN, CDR2 SYDVKM. This CDR3 comprises 19 residues. CDR3 amino acids: CASSLYRPKTPHSNQPQHF. As DNA, the CDR3 is TGTGCCAGCAGTTTATATAGACCGAAGACACCACATAGCAATCAGCCCCAGCATTTT.

The chain has TRBV11-1 and TRBJ2-1; TRBD1 matches 7 bases. CDR1 and CDR2 from the germline V gene are SGHAT and FQDESV (reference sequence). With 2 bases clipped from V and 2 bases from J, the junction kept 12 bases outside the gene matches. This CDR3 contains 18 residues. The CDR3 loop is CASSLIGQADRPYNEQFF. The DNA of the CDR3 is TGTGCCAGCAGCTTAATAGGACAGGCCGATAGGCCCTACAATGAGCAGTTCTTC.

This clonotype was counted at least ten times. The gene calls are TRBV28 and TRBJ2-2, with D perhaps TRBD2 (5 bases). V lost 6 bases to trimming and J lost 4 bases, with 12 bases between them. Per the germline V gene, CDR1 is MDHEN and CDR2 is SYDVKM. CDR3 length equals 14 residues. For the CDR3, the DNA is TGTGCCAGCAGCCCCCAGCGGCTCACCGGGGAGCTGTTTTTT. This encodes CASSPQRLTGELFF.

This clonotype was picked up many times. The rearrangement links TRBV20-1 to TRBJ2-7; TRBD2 agrees at 15 bases. There are 17 residues in the CDR3. V shed 5 bases, J shed 2 bases, and the junction held 10 bases outside the gene matches. Germline V CDR1 and CDR2: DFQATT, SNEGSKA (reference sequence). CDR3 protein: CSASGLAGGRFTYEQYF. DNA for the CDR3: TGCAGTGCTTCCGGACTAGCGGGAGGGCGATTCACCTACGAGCAGTACTTC.

In DNA form, the CDR3 reads TGTGCCAGCAGTTTTCGTGGGGCCAAAGAGACCCAGTACTTC. Protein sequence: CASSFRGAKETQYF. The chain has TRBV27 and TRBJ2-5, with D possibly matching TRBD1 (5 bases). The germline gives CDR1 MNHEY, CDR2 SMNVEV (reference sequence). The CDR3 has 14 amino acids. Trimming shortened V by 3 bases and J by 3 bases, and 11 bases separated the two germline ends.

The genes are TRBV10-3 and TRBJ2-7; 7 bases fit TRBD2. The V gene end was trimmed by 7 bases and the J gene end by 7 bases; junction bases not matched to a gene: 4. Per germline, CDR1 ENHRY and CDR2 SYGVKD. The CDR3 spans 11 residues. CDR3 residues: CAIIPAGEQYF. Written as DNA, the CDR3 is TGTGCCATCATACCAGCGGGGGAGCAGTACTTC.

In this sample, this clonotype turned up many times. The chain combines TRBV20-1 with TRBJ2-7, with unresolved D. CDR1 is DFQATT and CDR2 is SNEGSKA in the germline V gene (reference sequence). Trimming removed 3 bases from V and 3 bases from J, with 3 bases in between. The CDR3 is 10 amino acids. CDR3 amino acids: CSASNYEQYF. CDR3 sequence (DNA): TGCAGTGCTAGCAACTACGAGCAGTACTTC.

This clonotype was found a few times. V usage is TRBV27 and J usage is TRBJ2-2, with 10 bases matching TRBD1. The CDR3 extends over 16 amino acids. CDR1 and CDR2 (germline): MNHEY, SMNVEV (reference sequence). V was pared by 8 bases and J by 4 bases, with 10 bases of the junction left unmatched. CDR3 nucleotide sequence: TGTGCCAGCCAAGGACGGGACAGGGGATTCACCGGGGAGCTGTTTTTT. Amino acids: CASQGRDRGFTGELFF.

A few counts support this clonotype. This chain uses TRBV29-1 with TRBJ1-1; 8 bases match TRBD1. The CDR3 has 13 amino acids. Germline V CDR1 and CDR2: SQVTM, ANQGSEA. Losses at the gene ends were 7 bases for V and 5 bases for J; bases not matched to a gene: 9. The CDR3 region is CSDSTGENTEAFF. CDR3 nucleotides: TGCAGCGATTCGACAGGGGAGAATACTGAAGCTTTCTTT.

The CDR3 reads CASSARGTNTEAFF. The CDR3 DNA sequence: TGTGCCAGCAGTGCGAGGGGGACAAACACTGAAGCTTTCTTT. This chain uses TRBV6-1 with TRBJ1-1; weak D call: TRBD1 (6 bases). CDR1 and CDR2 from the germline V gene are MNHNS and SASEGT. The CDR3 has 14 amino acids. Trimming stripped 4 bases from V and 2 bases from J, with 11 bases between.

This clonotype was observed many times. The chain employs TRBV7-9 and TRBJ1-5, with no clear D. V lost 1 base and J 9 bases, leaving 7 bases between the germline ends. The CDR3 length is 12 residues. Germline CDR1 and CDR2: SEHNR and FQNEAQ (reference sequence). This CDR3 reads CASSLEIAPQHF. The CDR3 nucleotides read TGTGCCAGCAGCTTAGAAATTGCGCCCCAGCATTTT.

This chain uses TRBV19 with TRBJ2-7, with 13 nucleotides matching TRBD2. The CDR3 has 17 amino acids. The ends lost 5 bases at V and 2 bases at J; junction bases unmatched: 9. The germline CDR1 and CDR2 sequences are LNHDA and SQIVND (reference sequence). CDR3 coding DNA: TGTGCCAGTAGTCCCGGACTAGCGGGAGAGATCCCCTACGAGCAGTACTTC. It encodes CASSPGLAGEIPYEQYF. Filled out from reference TRBV19 and TRBJ2-7, the complete variable domain reads DGGITQSPKYLFRKEGQNVTLSCEQNLNHDAMYWYRQDPGQGLRLIYYSQIVNDFQKGDIAEGYSVSREKKESFPLTVTSAQKNPTAFYLCASSPGLAGEIPYEQYFGPGTRLTVT.

The rearrangement joins TRBV15 to TRBJ2-7; D possibly corresponds to TRBD2 (6 bases). The ends were cut back, 5 bases at V and 0 bases at J, with 8 bases in the middle. Germline CDR1 LNHNV, CDR2 YYDKDF (reference sequence). The CDR3 loop spans 13 amino acids. CDR3 residues: CATSLTSSYEQYF. DNA of the CDR3: TGTGCCACCAGCTTGACTAGCTCCTACGAGCAGTACTTC.

A few counts support this clonotype. The rearrangement joins TRBV6-1 to TRBJ1-3; a possible D gene is TRBD1 (5 bases). The CDR3 is 18 amino acids. V dropped 0 bases and J dropped 2 bases, with 17 bases sitting between them. In germline, CDR1 is MNHNS, CDR2 SASEGT. The CDR3 loop reads CASSEARRGFLAGNTIYF. CDR3 in DNA: TGTGCCAGCAGTGAAGCCCGGAGGGGATTCCTTGCTGGAAACACCATATATTTT.

This clonotype was observed at least ten times. CDR3 coding DNA: TGTGCCAGCAGCACCTACCCTAGCGGGAGCCACGAGCAGTACTTC. Translation gives CASSTYPSGSHEQYF. This sequence joins TRBV7-3 and TRBJ2-7; 10 nucleotides match TRBD2. V was pared by 5 bases and J by 5 bases, with 9 bases of the junction left unmatched. The CDR3 runs to 15 residues. CDR1 and CDR2 from the germline V gene are SGHTA and FQGTGA.